What follows are 9 T cell receptor beta chains derived from one specimen sequenced in a study of tumor-infiltrating lymphocytes in oesophageal squamous cell carcinoma. TCRdb processed the PCR reads anew with MiXCR; each CDR3 protein has one entry. The sample contains about 22,000 distinct CDR3 sequences, about 35% of which appear only once. Sequencing was performed on esophageal tumor tissue. The origin of the receptors is a male donor with esophageal squamous cell carcinoma.

This clonotype was counted only a few times. A much larger clonotype is one base distant, so this may be a read error. The chain couples TRBV6-6 to TRBJ2-5; 8 nucleotides agree with TRBD2. CDR3 length equals 14 residues. CDR1 MNHNY and CDR2 SVGAGI come from the germline V gene (reference sequence). Germline trimming cut 0 bases from V and 11 bases from J; bases unmatched to any gene: 8. The CDR3 loop is CASSYSSSGSKQYF. DNA of the CDR3: TGTGCCAGCAGTTACTCTTCCAGCGGGAGTAAGCAGTACTTC.

On this clonotype: Likely a read error: the CDR3 ends without its conserved phenylalanine or tryptophan. Because the CDR3's place on the DNA is in doubt, the DNA is left out and the CDR3 is given as listed by TCRdb. The chain uses TRBV6-6 and TRBJ2-5. Termini included, the CDR3 measures 8 amino acids. Germline CDR1 is MNHNY and CDR2 is SVGAGI (reference sequence). The CDR3 spells CASSYSIP.

This chain joins TRBV5-1 and TRBJ2-5, with 9 bases matching TRBD1. This CDR3 has 16 residues. V lost 4 bases, J lost 5 bases, and 12 bases stayed unmatched. Germline V lookup: CDR1 SGHRS, CDR2 YFSETQ. This CDR3 reads CASSPGQGRALETQYF. The CDR3 DNA reads as TGCGCCAGCAGCCCCGGACAGGGGAGAGCGTTGGAGACCCAGTACTTC.

Remarks on this clonotype: Likely a read error: the CDR3 ends without its conserved phenylalanine or tryptophan. The DNA is left out, because the CDR3 cannot be placed on it with certainty; the CDR3 is given as TCRdb lists it. The genes are TRBV28 and TRBJ2-7; whether TRBD2, the table's D call, matches the DNA was not checked. Germline CDR1 reads MDHEN; CDR2 reads SYDVKM. Both ends counted, the CDR3 spans 19 residues. CDR3 protein: CASSLRLAGSGANVLTFGA.

The chain carries TRBV7-3 and TRBJ2-1; 13 nucleotides align to TRBD2. V lost 4 bases, J lost 6 bases, and 3 bases stayed unmatched. The germline V gene has CDR1 SGHTA and CDR2 FQGTGA. The length of the CDR3 is 15 residues. DNA of the CDR3: TGTGCCAGCAGCTCTAGGACTAGCGGGAGCAATGAGCAGTTCTTC. Translated, it gives CASSSRTSGSNEQFF.

The rearrangement uses TRBV27 and TRBJ1-6; tentatively, D is TRBD1 (6 bases). Trimming took 5 bases from V and 0 from J, leaving 17 bases between them. CDR3 length: 18 residues. Germline CDR1 reads MNHEY; CDR2 reads SMNVEV (reference sequence). The CDR3 reads CASSGGQLLSSYNSPLHF. The CDR3 DNA sequence: TGTGCCAGCAGTGGCGGACAGCTCTTGAGCTCCTATAATTCACCCCTCCACTTT.

V is TRBV21-1 and J is TRBJ2-3; the D call TRBD1 from the table was never checked on the DNA. The end of the DNA fits TRBJ2-7 better, so the J call may be wrong. TRBV21-1 has pseudogene status. The CDR3 runs 13 residues. The CDR3 protein is CASGGTGMYEQYF. CDR3 DNA: TGTGCCAGCGGAGGGACAGGGATGTACGAGCAGTACTTC.

The table lists this clonotype with a few counts. With a much larger clone just one base away, this may be a read error. V and J are TRBV12-3 or TRBV12-4 and TRBJ2-5; D is perhaps TRBD2 (6 bases). The CDR3 sequence is 13 residues long. Trimming removed 0 bases from V and 11 bases from J, with 13 bases in between. CDR3 in DNA: TGTGCCAGCAGTTTAGCAGTTCGGAGGGAGCAGTACTTC. This gives the protein CASSLAVRREQYF.

The genes are TRBV12-3 or TRBV12-4 and TRBJ1-3; the match to TRBD1 covers 7 bases. This CDR3 spans 17 amino acids. Trimming removed 0 bases from V and 0 bases from J; junction bases left unmatched: 5. Written as DNA, the CDR3 is TGTGCCAGCAGTTTAGCCCTGACAGGGAACTCTGGAAACACCATATATTTT. This encodes CASSLALTGNSGNTIYF.